The source of this TCR beta chain is a study of graft-versus-host responses after intestinal transplantation. Study outcomes and limitations: Peak circulating GvH clone levels were associated with early post-transplant HvG declines.

The data were produced by immunoSEQ multiplex PCR, yet TCRdb's version contains in-frame clones alone and is incomplete. The sample lists about 130,000 clones, roughly 91% occurring once. From germline, CDR1 is KGHSH and CDR2 LQKENI. V lost 4 bases, J lost 4 bases, and 5 bases lay in between. The CDR3 sequence is 12 residues long. Notes on this clone: The antigen remains undetermined.

The sequence was obtained from a human donor who received an intestinal transplant. This chain uses TRBV18 with TRBJ1-5; D not resolved. The sequencing used unstimulated CD4+ T cells sorted from spleen or lymph node cells, collected before intestinal transplant. CDR3 in amino acids: CASSLTNQPQHF. The CDR3 nucleotides read TGTGCCAGCTCACTAACAAATCAGCCCCAGCATTTT. Full variable domain (remainder filled in from reference TRBV18 and TRBJ1-5): NAGVMQNPRHLVRRRGQEARLRCSPMKGHSHVYWYRQLPEEGLKFMVYLQKENIIDESGMPKERFSAEFPKEGPSILRIQQVVRGDSAAYFCASSLTNQPQHFGDGTRLSIL.